A selection of T cell receptor beta chains follows, all from one sample in a study of blood T cell repertoires in COVID-19. Repertoires were generated with immunoSEQ multiplex PCR, while TCRdb's copy carries only in-frame clones and drops some. This repertoire shows roughly 370,000 clones, around nine tenths found once; its top ten account for 10%. The specimen sequenced was PBMCs or T cells enriched from blood (not recorded which). The receptors shown here come from a woman aged 45-59 years who had recovered from COVID-19. Each CDR3 is given with its conserved first and last residue. D genes are given only for firm matches. Some rows have no size entry. The others give once, few or many, or a class for an expanded clone.

clone_size: -
d_call: -
v_call: TRBV6-6
j_call: TRBJ2-3
cdr3_aa: CASSYPETDTQYF
cdr3_nt: TGTGCCAGCAGTTACCCGGAGACAGATACGCAGTATTTT

clone_size: -
d_call: -
v_call: TRBV7-9
j_call: TRBJ2-3
cdr3_aa: CASSQKEDTQYF
cdr3_nt: TGTGCCAGCAGCCAAAAAGAGGATACGCAGTATTTT

clone_size: -
d_call: -
v_call: TRBV21-1
j_call: TRBJ1-1
cdr3_aa: CASSKACRFIGNPMNTEAFF
cdr3_nt: TGTGCCAGCAGCAAAGCATGTCGATTTATCGGGAATCCTATGAACACTGAAGCTTTCTTT

clone_size: -
d_call: -
v_call: TRBV5-1
j_call: TRBJ2-3
cdr3_aa: CASSPPAHQDTQYF
cdr3_nt: TGCGCCAGCAGCCCCCCTGCTCACCAGGATACGCAGTATTTT

clone_size: -
d_call: -
v_call: TRBV3-1/TRBV3-2
j_call: TRBJ2-5
cdr3_aa: CASSNIAQETQYF
cdr3_nt: TGTGCCAGCAGTAACATCGCCCAAGAGACCCAGTACTTC

clone_size: once
d_call: -
v_call: TRBV28
j_call: TRBJ1-6
cdr3_aa: CASSLWGEGESPLHF
cdr3_nt: TGTGCCAGCAGTTTATGGGGGGAGGGAGAATCACCCCTCCACTTT

clone_size: -
d_call: -
v_call: TRBV6-2/TRBV6-3
j_call: TRBJ2-3
cdr3_aa: CASSHPGDTQYF
cdr3_nt: TGTGCCAGCAGTCATCCGGGAGATACGCAGTATTTT

clone_size: few
d_call: TRBD1
v_call: TRBV19
j_call: TRBJ2-6
cdr3_aa: CASSTATGPYSGANVLTF
cdr3_nt: TGTGCCAGTAGTACGGCGACAGGGCCCTACTCTGGGGCCAACGTCCTGACTTTC

clone_size: once
d_call: -
v_call: TRBV2
j_call: TRBJ1-1
cdr3_aa: CARDDLNTEAFF
cdr3_nt: TGTGCCAGGGATGACTTGAACACTGAAGCTTTCTTT

clone_size: -
d_call: -
v_call: TRBV4-2
j_call: TRBJ2-7
cdr3_aa: CASSQDWYYQEQYF
cdr3_nt: TGTGCCAGCAGCCAAGATTGGTACTATCAAGAGCAGTACTTC

clone_size: -
d_call: -
v_call: TRBV7-9
j_call: TRBJ1-4
cdr3_aa: CASSLRQPNEKLFF
cdr3_nt: TGTGCCAGCAGCCTAAGACAGCCAAATGAAAAACTGTTTTTT

clone_size: -
d_call: TRBD1
v_call: TRBV2
j_call: TRBJ2-6
cdr3_aa: CASSRQGWPSGANVLTF
cdr3_nt: TGTGCCAGCAGTCGACAGGGTTGGCCCTCTGGGGCCAACGTCCTGACTTTC

clone_size: -
d_call: -
v_call: TRBV3-1/TRBV3-2
j_call: TRBJ2-7
cdr3_aa: CASGGTAVQVNDF
cdr3_nt: TGTGCCAGCGGGGGGACAGCGGTTCAGGTTAACGACTTC

clone_size: -
d_call: TRBD1
v_call: TRBV7-9
j_call: TRBJ2-7
cdr3_aa: CASSSDRRTYEQYF
cdr3_nt: TGTGCCAGCAGCTCGGACAGGAGAACCTACGAGCAGTACTTC

clone_size: -
d_call: -
v_call: TRBV28
j_call: TRBJ1-2
cdr3_aa: CASSFLGAGYGYTF
cdr3_nt: TGTGCCAGCAGTTTCTTGGGGGCTGGCTATGGCTACACCTTC

clone_size: -
d_call: -
v_call: TRBV7-2
j_call: TRBJ1-2
cdr3_aa: CASSHGRDGYTF
cdr3_nt: TGTGCCAGCAGCCACGGGAGGGATGGCTACACCTTC

clone_size: -
d_call: TRBD1
v_call: TRBV4-2
j_call: TRBJ1-1
cdr3_aa: CASSQNPGQGGTEAFF
cdr3_nt: TGTGCCAGCAGCCAAAACCCGGGACAGGGAGGCACTGAAGCTTTCTTT

clone_size: -
d_call: -
v_call: TRBV18
j_call: TRBJ2-3
cdr3_aa: CASSPYTTTLSTDTQYF
cdr3_nt: TGTGCCAGCTCACCCTATACAACTACGTTGAGCACAGATACGCAGTATTTT

clone_size: -
d_call: TRBD1
v_call: TRBV27
j_call: TRBJ2-7
cdr3_aa: CASSLGQGGEQYF
cdr3_nt: TGTGCCAGCAGTTTGGGACAGGGCGGCGAGCAGTACTTC

clone_size: -
d_call: TRBD1
v_call: TRBV11-2
j_call: TRBJ1-2
cdr3_aa: CASSGRQGMEGYTF
cdr3_nt: TGTGCCAGCAGCGGGAGACAGGGGATGGAAGGCTACACCTTC

clone_size: -
d_call: -
v_call: TRBV19
j_call: TRBJ1-2
cdr3_aa: CASQRTATFYGYTF
cdr3_nt: TGTGCCAGCCAGAGGACAGCTACCTTCTATGGCTACACCTTC

clone_size: -
d_call: -
v_call: TRBV7-8
j_call: TRBJ2-5
cdr3_aa: CASSLSLSQETQYF
cdr3_nt: TGTGCCAGCAGCTTAAGTTTGAGTCAAGAGACCCAGTACTTC

clone_size: -
d_call: -
v_call: TRBV27
j_call: TRBJ2-7
cdr3_aa: CASRPDGNYEQYF
cdr3_nt: TGTGCCAGCAGACCGGACGGGAACTACGAGCAGTACTTC

clone_size: -
d_call: -
v_call: TRBV19
j_call: TRBJ2-7
cdr3_aa: CASSFGLSYEQYF
cdr3_nt: TGTGCCAGTTCCTTCGGGTTATCCTACGAGCAGTACTTC

clone_size: -
d_call: TRBD2
v_call: TRBV13
j_call: TRBJ2-1
cdr3_aa: CASSLDTSGAASSYNEQFF
cdr3_nt: TGTGCCAGCAGCTTAGATACTAGCGGGGCTGCTAGCTCCTACAATGAGCAGTTCTTC

clone_size: -
d_call: -
v_call: TRBV20-1
j_call: TRBJ2-4
cdr3_aa: CSARDIGIQYF
cdr3_nt: TGCAGTGCTAGAGATATCGGCATTCAGTACTTC

clone_size: -
d_call: TRBD1
v_call: TRBV5-8
j_call: TRBJ1-2
cdr3_aa: CASSYRDRAPSNYGYTF
cdr3_nt: TGTGCCAGCAGCTACCGGGACAGGGCACCGTCTAACTATGGCTACACCTTC

clone_size: -
d_call: -
v_call: TRBV10-3
j_call: TRBJ1-1
cdr3_aa: CAISESARNTEAFF
cdr3_nt: TGTGCCATCAGTGAGTCGGCCCGGAACACTGAAGCTTTCTTT

clone_size: -
d_call: TRBD1
v_call: TRBV5-6
j_call: TRBJ1-1
cdr3_aa: CASRWAGGAWITEAFF
cdr3_nt: TGTGCCAGTAGATGGGCAGGGGGCGCGTGGATCACTGAAGCTTTCTTT